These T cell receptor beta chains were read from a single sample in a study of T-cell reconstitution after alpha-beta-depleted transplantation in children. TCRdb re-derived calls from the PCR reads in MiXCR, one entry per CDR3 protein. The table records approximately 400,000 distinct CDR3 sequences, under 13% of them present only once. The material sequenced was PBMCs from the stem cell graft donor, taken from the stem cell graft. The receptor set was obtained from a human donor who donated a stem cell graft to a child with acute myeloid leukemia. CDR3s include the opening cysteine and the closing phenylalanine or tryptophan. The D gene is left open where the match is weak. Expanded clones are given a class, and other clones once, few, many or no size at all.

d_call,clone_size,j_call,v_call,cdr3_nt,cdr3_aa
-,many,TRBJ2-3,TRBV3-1,TGTGCCAGCAGCCAAGCCCCGTCTACGCAGTATTTT,CASSQAPSTQYF
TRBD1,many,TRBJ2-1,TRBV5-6,TGTGCCAGCAGCTTGGAACGAGGGGGCCCCTCCTACAATGAGCAGTTCTTC,CASSLERGGPSYNEQFF
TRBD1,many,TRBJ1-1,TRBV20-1,TGCAGTGCTATGACAGGGGGACGAGACACTGAAGCTTTCTTT,CSAMTGGRDTEAFF
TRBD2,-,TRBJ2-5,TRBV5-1,TGCGCCAGCAGTCAGATAGCGGGAGCGGGGGAGACCCAGTACTTC,CASSQIAGAGETQYF
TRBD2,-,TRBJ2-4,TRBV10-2,TGCGCCAGCAGTGAGTCGCGGCTAGCGGGAGTAGTGAGGGTCATTCAGTACTTC,CASSESRLAGVVRVIQYF
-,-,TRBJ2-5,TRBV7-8,TGTGCCAGCAGCTTAGAGTATGGCGGGGGCCAACAAGAGACCCAGTACTTC,CASSLEYGGGQQETQYF
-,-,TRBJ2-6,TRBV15,TGTGCCACCAGCAGAGATTTGGCAGGGGCCCACGTCCTGACTTTC,CATSRDLAGAHVLTF
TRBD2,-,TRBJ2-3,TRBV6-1,TGTGCCAGCAGTCCCGGGAGGGCATCGGATACGCAGTATTTT,CASSPGRASDTQYF
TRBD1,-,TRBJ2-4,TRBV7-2,TGTGCCAGCAGCTTAACAGGGGGCGCCGGCAAAAACATTCAGTACTTC,CASSLTGGAGKNIQYF
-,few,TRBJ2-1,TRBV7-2,TGTGCCAGCAGCTCGGACTATAGCTCCTACAATGAGCAGTTCTTC,CASSSDYSSYNEQFF
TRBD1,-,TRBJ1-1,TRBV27,TGTGCCAGCACCCCCCAGGGGGCAGGCACTGAAGCTTTCTTT,CASTPQGAGTEAFF
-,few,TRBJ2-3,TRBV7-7,TGTGCTAGCAGCTCCAGGGAAGGGCCGGCAGATACGCAGTATTTT,CASSSREGPADTQYF
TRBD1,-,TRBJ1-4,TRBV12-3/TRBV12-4,TGTGTCAGCATCGCGGGACAGGGGGCTAGAAATGAAAAACTGTTTTTT,CVSIAGQGARNEKLFF
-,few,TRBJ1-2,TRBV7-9,TGTGCCACACCCTCGGAGGACAACTATGGCTACACCTTC,CATPSEDNYGYTF
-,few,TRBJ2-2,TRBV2,TGTGCCACCAGGACATCTACCGGGGAGCTGTTTTTT,CATRTSTGELFF
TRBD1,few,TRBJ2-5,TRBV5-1,TGCGCCAGCAGCTCTGGACAGGGACTGTTAGAGACCCAGTACTTC,CASSSGQGLLETQYF
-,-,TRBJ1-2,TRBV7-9,TGTGCCAGCAGCCCACAGGATCCGTATGGCTACACCTTC,CASSPQDPYGYTF
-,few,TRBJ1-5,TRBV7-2,TGTGCCAGCAGCTTGCGGTATCAGCCCCAGCATTTT,CASSLRYQPQHF
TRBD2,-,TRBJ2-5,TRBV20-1,TGCAGTGCTAGTCAAGCGGGAGGCGCCTGGGCCCAAGAGACCCAGTACTTC,CSASQAGGAWAQETQYF
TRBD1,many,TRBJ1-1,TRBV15,TGTGCCACCACCTCGGGACAGGGTGGGACTGAAGCTTTCTTT,CATTSGQGGTEAFF
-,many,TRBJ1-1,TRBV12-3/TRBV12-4,TGTGCCAGCAGTTTATGGGCGGGGACTGAAGCTTTCTTT,CASSLWAGTEAFF
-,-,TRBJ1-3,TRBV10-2,TGCGCCAGCAGTGAGAAACAGTCCAAGAGCTCTGGAAACACCATATATTTT,CASSEKQSKSSGNTIYF
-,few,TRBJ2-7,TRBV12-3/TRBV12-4,TGTGCCAGCAGATCGGGACTGCTGACTAACGAGCAGTACTTC,CASRSGLLTNEQYF
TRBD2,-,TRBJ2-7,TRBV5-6,TGTGCCAGCAGCTTGATCGGGTGGTCGACTAGCGGAACCTACGAGCAGTACTTC,CASSLIGWSTSGTYEQYF
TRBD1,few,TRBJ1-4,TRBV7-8,TGTGCCAGCAGCTTAGTCCTCCGGGACAGGGGGGGAAATGAAAAACTGTTTTTT,CASSLVLRDRGGNEKLFF
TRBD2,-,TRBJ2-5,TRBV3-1,TGTGCCAGCAGTCCTACTAGCGTGGAGACCCAGTACTTC,CASSPTSVETQYF
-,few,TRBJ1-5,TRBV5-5,TGTGCCAGCAGCCGCCTGACAGGCAATCAGCCCCAGCATTTT,CASSRLTGNQPQHF
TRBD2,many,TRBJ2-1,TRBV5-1,TGCGCCAGCAGCTTTAGCGGGGGGGCCAACAATGAGCAGTTCTTC,CASSFSGGANNEQFF
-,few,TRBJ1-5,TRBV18,TGTGCCAGCTTTGGCGGTAGCAATCAGCCCCAGCATTTT,CASFGGSNQPQHF
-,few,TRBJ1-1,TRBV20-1,TGCAGTGCTAGTATCGAGGTTTTGAACACTGAAGCTTTCTTT,CSASIEVLNTEAFF
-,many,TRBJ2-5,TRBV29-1,TGCAGCGTGGGGGACCAAGAGACCCAGTACTTC,CSVGDQETQYF
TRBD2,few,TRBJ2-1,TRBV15,TGTGCCACCAGTCCGGGAGGGAATGAGCAGTTCTTC,CATSPGGNEQFF
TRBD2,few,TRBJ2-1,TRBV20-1,TGCAGTGCTAGAGTCGATATAGCGGGAGGATTCCAAGAAGAGCAGTTCTTC,CSARVDIAGGFQEEQFF
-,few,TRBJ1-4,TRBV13,TGTGCCAGCAGCTTGTCCCACCGGGGCAGGAATGAAAAACTGTTTTTT,CASSLSHRGRNEKLFF
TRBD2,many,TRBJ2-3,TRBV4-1,TGCGCCAGCAGCCAAGATCTAACTAGCGGGGGGCCCACAGATACGCAGTATTTT,CASSQDLTSGGPTDTQYF
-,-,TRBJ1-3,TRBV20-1,TGCAGTGCTAGAGTAATTCTAGGCCGCTCTGGAAACACCATATATTTT,CSARVILGRSGNTIYF
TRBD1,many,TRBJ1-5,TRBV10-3,TGTGCCGCCCAGGGGGATAGCAATCAGCCCCAGCATTTT,CAAQGDSNQPQHF
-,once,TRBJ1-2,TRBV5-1,TGCGCCAGCAGCCTGGATTTGATGGACTCCCACTATGGCTACACCTTC,CASSLDLMDSHYGYTF
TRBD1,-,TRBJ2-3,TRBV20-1,TGCAGTGCCCCCACCCAGGGGGCACGTACAGATACGCAGTATTTT,CSAPTQGARTDTQYF
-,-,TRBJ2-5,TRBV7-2,TGTGCCAGCAGCTTAGCGAATTCAGGACGTCGGAACGGGACCCAGTACTTC,CASSLANSGRRNGTQYF
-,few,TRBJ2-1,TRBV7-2,TGTGCCAGCAGCTTAAGCAGGGAAGATGAGCAGTTCTTC,CASSLSREDEQFF
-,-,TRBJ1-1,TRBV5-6,TGTGCCAGCAGCTTGCGGGGGGTAAGCACTGAAGCTTTCTTT,CASSLRGVSTEAFF
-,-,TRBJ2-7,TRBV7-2,TGTGCCAGCAGCTGGGGCATAGGTTACGAGCAGTACTTC,CASSWGIGYEQYF
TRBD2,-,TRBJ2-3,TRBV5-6,TGTGCCAGCAGCTTTCTCGTAGCGGGAGCGAGAACAGATACGCAGTATTTT,CASSFLVAGARTDTQYF
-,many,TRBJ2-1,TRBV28,TGTGCCAGCAGTTCCCCCTGGGCTGAGCAGTTCTTC,CASSSPWAEQFF
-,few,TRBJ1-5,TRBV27,TGTGCCAGCCAACCGTTGGACGGCAATCAGCCCCAGCATTTT,CASQPLDGNQPQHF
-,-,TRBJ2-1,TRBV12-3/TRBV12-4,TGTGCCAGCAGTAGGCAGCCCGGGCTAGCGCACTACAATGAGCAGTTCTTC,CASSRQPGLAHYNEQFF
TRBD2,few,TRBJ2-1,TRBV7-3,TGTGCCAGCAGCGAGATAGCGGGGGGGCATGAGCAGTTCTTC,CASSEIAGGHEQFF
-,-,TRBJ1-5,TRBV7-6,TGTGCCAGCAGCTTAGGCGAGGGGGTACGGGGACAGCCCCAGCATTTT,CASSLGEGVRGQPQHF
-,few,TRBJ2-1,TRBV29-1,TGCAGCGTTTATGGCAGCTCCTACAATGAGCAGTTCTTC,CSVYGSSYNEQFF
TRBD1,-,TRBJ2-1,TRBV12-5,TGTGCTAGTGGTTTGGGGGGACAGCAAGTCAATGAGCAGTTCTTC,CASGLGGQQVNEQFF
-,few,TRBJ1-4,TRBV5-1,TGCGCCAGCTTGGTTGTAGGGGGGAGCCAGGAAAAACTGTTTTTT,CASLVVGGSQEKLFF